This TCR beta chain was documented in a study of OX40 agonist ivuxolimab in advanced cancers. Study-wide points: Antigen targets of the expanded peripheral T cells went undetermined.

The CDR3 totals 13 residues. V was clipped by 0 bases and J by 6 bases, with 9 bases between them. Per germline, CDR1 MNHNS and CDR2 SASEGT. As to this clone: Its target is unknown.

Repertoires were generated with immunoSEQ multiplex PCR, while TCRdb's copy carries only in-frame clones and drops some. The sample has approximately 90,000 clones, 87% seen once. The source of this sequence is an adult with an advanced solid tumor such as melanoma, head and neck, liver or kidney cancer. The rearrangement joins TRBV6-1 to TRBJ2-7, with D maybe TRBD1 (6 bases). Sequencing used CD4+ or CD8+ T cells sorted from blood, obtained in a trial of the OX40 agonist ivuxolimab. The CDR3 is CASSEAGTTEQYF. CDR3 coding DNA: TGTGCCAGCAGTGAAGCTGGGACAACCGAGCAGTACTTC.